The clone carrying this T cell receptor beta chain has a count of ten or more. This entry is derived from a study of blood T cells in healthy people across ages. Per sample, no less than 5.5 micrograms of total RNA were extracted. Alongside a J-beta primer mix, a sample-barcoded 5' primer served in a second PCR lasting roughly 7 to 12 cycles. TCRdb redid the calling of the 5' RACE reads with MiXCR, one entry per CDR3 protein. There are about 840,000 distinct CDR3 sequences in the sample; around 29% occur only once, and roughly 10% lies in the top ten. This CDR3 contains 14 residues. The germline V gene has CDR1 SGHTA and CDR2 FQGNSA. The trim removed 5 bases at V and 1 base at J, leaving 5 bases unmatched. These records were also assigned to another study, of T cells of mothers and their children. That work adds: From each mother came over 9 million TCR beta CDR3 reads, and from each child came 2.5 million to 3.5 million.

The chain is built from TRBV7-2 and TRBJ2-7, with 7 bases matching TRBD2. Sequenced input: blood. The source is a middle-aged woman in good health. This CDR3 reads CASSLGGVSYEQYF. As DNA, the CDR3 is TGTGCCAGCAGCCTGGGGGGGGTTTCCTACGAGCAGTACTTC.